Each of the 11 T cell receptor beta chains below was sequenced from the same sample in a study of Graves' ophthalmopathy and Graves' hyperthyroidism. Amplified TCR beta CDR3 regions were obtained using RNA transcripts as template. First-round RT-PCR relied on HTBI primers, and a second-round multiplex PCR came next. TCRdb processed the multiplex PCR reads anew with MiXCR; each CDR3 protein has one entry. The table includes about 600,000 distinct CDR3 sequences, 35% to 40% detected once. The source material was peripheral blood or thyroid tissue (not recorded which). These receptors originate from an adult man with Graves' hyperthyroidism.

This clonotype was counted a few times. The rearrangement links TRBV10-3 to TRBJ2-7; 7 bases align to TRBD1. The CDR3 sequence is 15 residues long. The junction had 7 bases not matched to a gene; V was cut back by 2 bases and J by 3 bases. Germline V lookup: CDR1 ENHRY, CDR2 SYGVKD. CDR3 coding DNA: TGTGCCATCAGTGAGGAGGACAGGCGTGACTACGAGCAGTACTTC. Translating it yields CAISEEDRRDYEQYF.

The chain uses TRBV13 and TRBJ1-2; TRBD1 matches 7 bases. This CDR3 has 17 amino acids. Germline assignment: CDR1 PRHDT and CDR2 FYEKMQ (reference sequence). The V gene end was trimmed by 8 bases and the J gene end by 2 bases; junction bases not matched to a gene: 17. The CDR3 sequence is CASSLVDRTPQNYGYTF. In nucleotides, the CDR3 is TGTGCCAGCTCACTGGTGGACAGGACCCCCCAGAACTATGGCTACACCTTC.

This clonotype has just a few counts. The genes are TRBV7-8 and TRBJ1-1, with D hard to call. Germline lookup yields CDR1 SGHVS and CDR2 FQNEAQ. The CDR3 length is 15 residues. V was trimmed by 5 bases and J by 7 bases, leaving 20 bases between them. The CDR3 region is CASSPPARGVDEAFF. The CDR3, as DNA: TGTGCCAGCAGCCCCCCCGCCAGAGGTGTTGATGAAGCTTTCTTT.

Only a few counts were recorded for this clonotype. V gene TRBV7-2 combines with J gene TRBJ2-6, with a possible D match to TRBD2 (5 bases). V lost 2 bases to trimming and J lost 17 bases, with 10 bases between them. From germline, CDR1 is SGHTA and CDR2 FQGNSA. The CDR3 totals 11 residues. The CDR3 sequence: CASSLSSSLTF. The CDR3 region has the DNA TGTGCCAGCAGCTTAAGTTCTAGCTTGACTTTC.

This clonotype came up a few times. The V and J genes are TRBV18 and TRBJ1-5; D ambiguous. The CDR3 runs 15 residues. Germline CDR1 and CDR2: KGHSH and LQKENI. V shed 3 bases and J shed 2 bases, with 11 bases lying between them. In nucleotides, the CDR3 is TGTGCCAGCTCACCCCTAGGTTATGGCAATCAGCCCCAGCATTTT. This translates into CASSPLGYGNQPQHF.

The chain links TRBV5-1 to TRBJ2-7, with TRBD2 matching 14 bases. CDR1 and CDR2 (germline): SGHRS, YFSETQ. The CDR3 covers 16 residues. The trim removed 3 bases at V and 0 bases at J, leaving 2 bases unmatched. CDR3 bases: TGCGCCAGCAGCTCCGGACTAGCGGGGGGCTCCTACGAGCAGTACTTC. It specifies CASSSGLAGGSYEQYF.

The chain joins TRBV7-9 to TRBJ1-1; D is uncertain. Germline CDR1 is SEHNR and CDR2 is FQNEAQ (reference sequence). Deletions cut 8 bases from V and 0 bases from J, with 7 bases between. CDR3 size: 12 residues. The CDR3 coding sequence is TGTGCCAGCGGGCCTTTGAACACTGAAGCTTTCTTT. This translates into CASGPLNTEAFF.

This clonotype has a count of ten or more. This chain uses TRBV7-9 with TRBJ2-5, with 9 bases fitting TRBD1. CDR1 and CDR2 (germline): SEHNR, FQNEAQ (reference sequence). The CDR3 sequence is 14 residues long. With V trimmed by 5 bases and J by 5 bases, 6 bases remained unmatched. CDR3 region: CASSPETGGETQYF. In DNA, the CDR3 is TGTGCCAGCAGCCCGGAGACAGGGGGTGAGACCCAGTACTTC.

The chain links TRBV29-1 to TRBJ2-7, with D maybe TRBD2 (6 bases). CDR1 is SQVTM and CDR2 is ANQGSEA in the germline V gene. V gave up 8 bases and J gave up 5 bases, with 16 bases separating them. The CDR3 loop spans 12 amino acids. CDR3 in DNA: TGCAGCTTAGGGTCAGGGAGGAACGAGCAGTACTTC. It yields the protein CSLGSGRNEQYF.

At least ten counts were recorded for this clonotype. The genes are TRBV10-3 and TRBJ1-1; maybe TRBD1 (5 bases). The V end lost 3 bases, the J end lost 7 bases, and 9 bases lay between the germline ends. The CDR3 consists of 12 residues. CDR1 is ENHRY and CDR2 is SYGVKD in the germline V gene. This CDR3 reads CAISDGTGEAFF. The CDR3 region has the DNA TGTGCCATCAGTGACGGGACGGGTGAAGCTTTCTTT.

This clonotype was found many times. J is TRBJ2-7 and V is TRBV6-5; 7 bases match TRBD1. The CDR3 has 14 amino acids. The V gene end was trimmed by 5 bases and the J gene end by 7 bases; junction bases not matched to a gene: 11. Germline values: CDR1 MNHEY, CDR2 SVGAGI. This chain's CDR3 is CASSPSTGPGEQYF. CDR3 DNA sequence: TGTGCCAGCAGTCCTTCGACAGGGCCAGGGGAGCAGTACTTC.